This TCR beta chain is drawn from a study of blood T cell repertoires in COVID-19 (dated by TCRdb to 2019 to 2021). Looking at the study overall: Samples covering the acute and convalescent phases of COVID-19 were provided by collaborators in the United States, Italy and Spain. Samples came from the ongoing ImmuneRACE study (first 160 participants) plus 1,254 subjects from 6 global collaborators. Sample metadata almost always included a de-identified subject ID, COVID-19 status, age in years and sex. Where available, HLA class I and class II types were obtained from metadata supplied by the sample provider rather than from assay-based typing. The prospective study material was composed of cDNA or gDNA derived from T cells, B-cell-depleted T cells, or PBMCs. The repertoires were released in a freely available public database intended as a resource for research on the immune response to SARS-CoV-2. Subjects who had been exposed to COVID-19, were actively infected with it, or had recovered from it provided the deeply sampled blood TCRbeta repertoires that made up the dataset. Results and caveats for the whole study, not just this receptor: The quantity of clinical and demographic metadata differed by source and by participant and was supplied without curation.

From the cysteine up to the phenylalanine, the CDR3 has a length of 15 residues. The CDR3 DNA has 45 bases and is translated from base 1. V is cut back by 0 bases and J by 5 bases, with 5 bases in the junction unmatched. The germline V gene specifies SGHRS as CDR1 and YFSETQ as CDR2. A remark on this clone: Its antigen remains unidentified. No much larger clone is present one base from it, and per-base qualities are unavailable.

TCRbeta CDR3 regions were amplified from genomic DNA using the immunoSEQ Assay, a bias-controlled multiplex PCR. The source study handled its data this way. The number of nucleated cells in each sample was estimated from the amplification of reference gene primers within the assay. To quantify the absolute abundance of each unique TCRbeta CDR3 rearrangement, sequence reads were collapsed and filtered. For each sample, productive Simpson clonality was calculated as the square root of Simpson's diversity index across productive rearrangements. In TCRdb, the immuneACCESS table is reduced to in-frame sequences with V and J assigned. These tables do not hold every clone; where another copy was compared, an unresolved V gene accounts for under half, and the others remain unexplained. That table supplies the V and J calls and clone size; D and trimming were determined from the DNA. For this sample there are hundreds of thousands of clones; 85% to 90% appear just once. The top ten hold approximately 7.4% of the sample.

In Seattle, one collaborating source enrolled patients while the infection was active and tracked those patients longitudinally over the course of disease. The collaborating institutions used their own protocols to collect whole blood in K2EDTA tubes. Collaborator samples were shipped for TCRbeta analysis as frozen whole blood, isolated PBMCs, or DNA extracted from either sample type. The chain is assembled from TRBV5-1 and TRBJ1-5; TRBD1 lines up with 7 middle nucleotides. The receptor was derived from a woman in her sixties or seventies with COVID-19, enrolled during active disease. The sample comprised peripheral blood. Here is the DNA: TGCGCCAGCAGCTTGGACCCTACAGGGGATCAGCCCCAGCATTTT. Protein translation: CASSLDPTGDQPQHF.